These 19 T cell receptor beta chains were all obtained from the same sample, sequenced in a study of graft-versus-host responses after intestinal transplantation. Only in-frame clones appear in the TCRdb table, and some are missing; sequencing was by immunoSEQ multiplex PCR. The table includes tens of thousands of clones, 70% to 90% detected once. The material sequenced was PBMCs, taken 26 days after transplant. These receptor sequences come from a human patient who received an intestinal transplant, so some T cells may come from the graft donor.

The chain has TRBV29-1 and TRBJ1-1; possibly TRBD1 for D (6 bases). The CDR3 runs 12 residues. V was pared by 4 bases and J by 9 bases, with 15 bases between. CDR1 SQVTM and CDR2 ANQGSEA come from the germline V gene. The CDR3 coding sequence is TGCAGCGTTGGGCGGGGGGCCGAGAAAGCTTTCTTT. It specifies CSVGRGAEKAFF. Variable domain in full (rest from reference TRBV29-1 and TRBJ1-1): SAVISQKPSRDICQRGTSLTIQCQVDSQVTMMFWYRQQPGQSLTLIATANQGSEATYESGFVIDKFPISRPNLTFSTLTVSNMSPEDSSIYLCSVGRGAEKAFFGQGTRLTVV.

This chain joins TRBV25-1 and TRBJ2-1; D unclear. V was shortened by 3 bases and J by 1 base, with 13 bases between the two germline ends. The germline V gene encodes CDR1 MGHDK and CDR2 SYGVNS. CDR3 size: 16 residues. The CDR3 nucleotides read TGTGCCAGCAGTGACCGTACTGTTAATTCCTACAATGAGCAGTTCTTC. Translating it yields CASSDRTVNSYNEQFF.

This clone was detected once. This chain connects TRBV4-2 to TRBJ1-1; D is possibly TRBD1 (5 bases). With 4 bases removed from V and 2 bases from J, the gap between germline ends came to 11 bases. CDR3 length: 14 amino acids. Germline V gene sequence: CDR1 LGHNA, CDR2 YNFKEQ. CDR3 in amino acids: CASSRQTDNTEAFF. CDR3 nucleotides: TGTGCCAGCAGCCGCCAGACAGATAACACTGAAGCTTTCTTT.

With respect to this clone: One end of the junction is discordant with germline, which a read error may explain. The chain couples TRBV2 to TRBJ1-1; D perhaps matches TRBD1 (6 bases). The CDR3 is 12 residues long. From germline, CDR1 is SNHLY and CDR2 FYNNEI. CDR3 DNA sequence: TGTGCCAGCAGGGAAGGACAGCTTGAAGCTTTCTTT. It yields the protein CASREGQLEAFF.

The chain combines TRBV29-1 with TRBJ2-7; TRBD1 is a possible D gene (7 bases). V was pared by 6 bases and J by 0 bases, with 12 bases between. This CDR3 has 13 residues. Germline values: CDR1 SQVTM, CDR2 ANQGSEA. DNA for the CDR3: TGCAGCGTGCAGGGGGGTAGCTCCTACGAGCAGTACTTC. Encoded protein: CSVQGGSSYEQYF.

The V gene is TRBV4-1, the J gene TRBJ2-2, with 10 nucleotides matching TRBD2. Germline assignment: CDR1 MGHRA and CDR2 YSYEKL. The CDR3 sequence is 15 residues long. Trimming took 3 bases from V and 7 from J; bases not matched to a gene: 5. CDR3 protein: CASSHETSGVGELFF. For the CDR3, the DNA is TGCGCCAGCAGCCACGAAACTAGCGGGGTCGGGGAGCTGTTTTTT.

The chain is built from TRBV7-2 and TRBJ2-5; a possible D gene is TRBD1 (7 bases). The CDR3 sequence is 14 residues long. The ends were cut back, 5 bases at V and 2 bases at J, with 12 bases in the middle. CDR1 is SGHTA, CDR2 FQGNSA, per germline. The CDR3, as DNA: TGTGCCAGCAGCCCCCAGGGGGGTCAAGAGACCCAGTACTTC. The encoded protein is CASSPQGGQETQYF.

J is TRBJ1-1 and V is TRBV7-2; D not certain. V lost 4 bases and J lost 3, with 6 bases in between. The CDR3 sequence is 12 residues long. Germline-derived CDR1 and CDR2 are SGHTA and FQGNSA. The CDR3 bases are TGTGCCAGCAGCTACGGGGACACTGAAGCTTTCTTT. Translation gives CASSYGDTEAFF.

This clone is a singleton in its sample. In nucleotides, the CDR3 is TGTGCCAGCAGCTTAACCGGGACTAGCGGGAGGCCCCACTCCTACGAGCAGTACTTC. This codes for CASSLTGTSGRPHSYEQYF. V and J are TRBV7-8 and TRBJ2-7, with 15 bases fitting TRBD2. This CDR3 spans 19 amino acids. The germline V gene has CDR1 SGHVS and CDR2 FQNEAQ. J gave up 0 bases and V 2 bases, and 8 bases lay outside the gene matches.

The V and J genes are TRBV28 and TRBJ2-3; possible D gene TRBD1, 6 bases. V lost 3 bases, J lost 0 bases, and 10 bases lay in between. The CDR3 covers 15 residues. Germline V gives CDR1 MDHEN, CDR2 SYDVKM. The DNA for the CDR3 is TGTGCCAGCAGTTTTTACAGGGATAGCACAGATACGCAGTATTTT. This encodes CASSFYRDSTDTQYF.

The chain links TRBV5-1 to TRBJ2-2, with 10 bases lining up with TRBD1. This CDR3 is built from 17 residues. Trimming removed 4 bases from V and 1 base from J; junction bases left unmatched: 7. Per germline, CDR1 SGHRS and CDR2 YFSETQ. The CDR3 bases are TGCGCCAGCAGCCCCACCCGGGACAGGGGGAACACCGGGGAGCTGTTTTTT. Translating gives CASSPTRDRGNTGELFF.

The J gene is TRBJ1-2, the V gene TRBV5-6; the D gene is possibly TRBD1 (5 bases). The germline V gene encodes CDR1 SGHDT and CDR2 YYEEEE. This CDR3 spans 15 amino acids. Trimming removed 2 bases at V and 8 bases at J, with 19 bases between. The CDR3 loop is CASSLKHRPGGGYTF. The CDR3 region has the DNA TGTGCCAGCAGCTTAAAGCACCGGCCTGGGGGGGGCTACACCTTC.

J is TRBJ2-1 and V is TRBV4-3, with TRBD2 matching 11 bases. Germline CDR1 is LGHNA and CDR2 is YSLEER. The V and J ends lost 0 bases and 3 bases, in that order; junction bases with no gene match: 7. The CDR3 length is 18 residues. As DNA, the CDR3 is TGCGCCAGCAGCCAAGATTCTTCCGGACTAGCGGGCTACAATGAGCAGTTCTTC. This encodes CASSQDSSGLAGYNEQFF.

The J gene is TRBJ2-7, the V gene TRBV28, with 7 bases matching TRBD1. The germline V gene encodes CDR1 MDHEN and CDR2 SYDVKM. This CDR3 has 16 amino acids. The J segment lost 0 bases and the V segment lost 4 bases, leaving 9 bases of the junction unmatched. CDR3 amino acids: CASSSPGQSSSYEQYV. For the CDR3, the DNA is TGTGCCAGCAGTTCACCGGGACAGTCGAGCTCCTACGAGCAGTACGTC.

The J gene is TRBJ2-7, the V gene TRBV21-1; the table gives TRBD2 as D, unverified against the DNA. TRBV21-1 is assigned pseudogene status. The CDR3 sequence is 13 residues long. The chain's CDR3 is CASSHPEEDEQYV. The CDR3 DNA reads TGTGCCAGCAGCCACCCAGAGGAGGACGAGCAGTACGTC.

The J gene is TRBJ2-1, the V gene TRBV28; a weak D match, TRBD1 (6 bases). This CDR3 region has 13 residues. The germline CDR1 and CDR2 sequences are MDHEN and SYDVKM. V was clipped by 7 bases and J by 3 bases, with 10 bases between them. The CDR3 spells CASIGGHYNEQFF. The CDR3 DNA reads TGTGCCAGCATTGGGGGCCACTACAATGAGCAGTTCTTC. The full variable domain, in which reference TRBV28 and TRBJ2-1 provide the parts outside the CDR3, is DVKVTQSSRYLVKRTGEKVFLECVQDMDHENMFWYRQDPGLGLRLIYFSYDVKMKEKGDIPEGYSVSREKKERFSLILESASTNQTSMYLCASIGGHYNEQFFGPGTRLTVL.

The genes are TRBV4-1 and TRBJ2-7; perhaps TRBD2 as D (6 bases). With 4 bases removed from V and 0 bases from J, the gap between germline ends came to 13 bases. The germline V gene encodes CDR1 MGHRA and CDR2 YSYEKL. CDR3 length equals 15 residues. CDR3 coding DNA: TGCGCCAGCAGCCCCCTGGCGGGAACCTCCTACGAGCAGTACTTC. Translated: CASSPLAGTSYEQYF.

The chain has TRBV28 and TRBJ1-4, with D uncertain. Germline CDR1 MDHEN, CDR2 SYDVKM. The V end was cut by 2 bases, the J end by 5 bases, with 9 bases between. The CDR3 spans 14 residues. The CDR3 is CASSLTVRNEKLFF. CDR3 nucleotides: TGTGCCAGCAGTTTAACGGTCCGCAATGAAAAACTGTTTTTT.

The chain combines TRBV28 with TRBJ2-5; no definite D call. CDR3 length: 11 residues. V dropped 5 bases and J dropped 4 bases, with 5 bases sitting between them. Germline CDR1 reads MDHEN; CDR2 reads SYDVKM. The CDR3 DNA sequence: TGTGCCAGCAGTCCCGGAGAGACCCAGTACTTC. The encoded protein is CASSPGETQYF. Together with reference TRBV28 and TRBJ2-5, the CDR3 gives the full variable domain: DVKVTQSSRYLVKRTGEKVFLECVQDMDHENMFWYRQDPGLGLRLIYFSYDVKMKEKGDIPEGYSVSREKKERFSLILESASTNQTSMYLCASSPGETQYFGPGTRLLVL.